Each of the 23 T cell receptor beta chains below was sequenced from the same sample in a study of T cells in women clearing cervical HPV infection. Profiled with immunoSEQ multiplex PCR; TCRdb holds only in-frame clones, not every one. The table for this sample gives about 24,000 clones. The specimen sequenced was blood buffy coat. These receptors were obtained from a woman between 18 and 70 years old with a cervical HPV16 infection that either progressed to CIN3+ or cleared (not recorded which).

Turning to this clone: The read terminates 3 residues ahead of where the CDR3 ends, so the germline J gene completes it. The chain joins TRBV2 to TRBJ1-2; D not certain. The CDR3 runs 14 residues. V dropped 7 bases and J dropped 4 bases, with 16 bases sitting between them. The germline CDR1 and CDR2 sequences are SNHLY and FYNNEI. The CDR3 is CASKEGSPSYGYTF. The CDR3 bases that were read are TGTGCCAGCAAGGAAGGGTCCCCTTCCTATGGC.

Turning to this clone: The read is 3 residues too short to cover the CDR3 end, so that end is filled in from the germline J gene. V and J are TRBV2 and TRBJ1-4; D might be TRBD1 (5 bases). There are 14 residues in the CDR3. Between the trimmed V and J ends, which lost 4 bases and 7 bases, there was a span of 13 bases. Germline CDR1 reads SNHLY; CDR2 reads FYNNEI. The CDR3 sequence: CASSVAGRTEKLFF. CDR3 DNA (partial): TGTGCCAGCAGTGTAGCAGGGCGTACTGAAAAA. Full variable domain (remainder filled in from reference TRBV2 and TRBJ1-4): EPEVTQTPSHQVTQMGQEVILRCVPISNHLYFYWYRQILGQKVEFLVSFYNNEISEKSEIFDDQFSVERPDGSNFTLKIRSTKLEDSAMYFCASSVAGRTEKLFFGSGTQLSVL.

A remark on this clone: Sequencing ends 3 residues short of the CDR3 end; the germline J gene provides the rest. The chain uses TRBV7-2 and TRBJ2-1; 12 bases are shared with TRBD2. The germline V gene encodes CDR1 SGHTA and CDR2 FQGNSA. V lost 0 bases and J lost 4; bases outside the gene matches: 4. CDR3 size: 17 residues. CDR3 protein: CASSLARGTSGYNEQFF. The covered CDR3 bases are TGTGCCAGCAGCTTAGCCCGGGGGACTAGCGGGTACAATGAG.

The sequenced CDR3 bases are TGTGCCAGTAGTTCCGGAATGACAGAGTTTAGCAATCAGCCC. This translates into CASSSGMTEFSNQP. The CDR3 reads in full as CASSSGMTEFSNQPQHF. J is TRBJ1-5 and V is TRBV19; perhaps TRBD1 as D (5 bases). The CDR3 extends 3 residues past the end of the read, so its final part is completed from the germline J gene. Trimming took off 5 bases at V and 0 bases at J, with 17 bases between the two ends. CDR1 is LNHDA and CDR2 is SQIVND in the germline V gene (reference sequence). This CDR3 is 17 amino acids long.

A note on this clone: The CDR3 end is not reached by the read, which stops 3 residues before it; the germline J gene fills it in. The chain carries TRBV5-1 and TRBJ2-7; possibly TRBD1 for D (7 bases). V was pared by 0 bases and J by 3 bases, with 10 bases between. In germline, CDR1 is SGHRS, CDR2 YFSETQ. This CDR3 has 14 amino acids. CDR3 protein: CASSLGQGLYEQYF. The CDR3 bases that were read are TGCGCCAGCAGCTTGGGACAGGGACTCTACGAG.

Of note for this clone: The read falls 3 residues short of the CDR3 end, and the missing part is taken from the germline J gene. The gene calls are TRBV5-5 and TRBJ1-1; maybe TRBD1 (6 bases). The CDR3 extends over 14 amino acids. Germline assignment: CDR1 SGHKS and CDR2 YYEKEE (reference sequence). The sequenced CDR3 bases are TGTGCCAGCAGCTTTAAGCTCCAGGGGACGGGA. Translation: CASSFKLQGTG. The complete CDR3 sequence is CASSFKLQGTGAFF.

As concerns this clone: From the germline J gene comes the end of the CDR3, since the read stops 3 residues before it. This chain links TRBV6-1 with TRBJ2-1; D is perhaps TRBD1 (6 bases). Germline V gene sequence: CDR1 MNHNS, CDR2 SASEGT. Between the trimmed V and J ends, which lost 3 bases and 5 bases, there was a span of 14 bases. The CDR3 extends over 15 amino acids. The CDR3 bases that were read are TGTGCCAGCAGTGATGACAGGACGCTACACAATGAG. Translated, it gives CASSDDRTLHNE. The complete CDR3 reads CASSDDRTLHNEQFF.

As to this clone: The CDR3 extends 3 residues past the end of the read, so its final part is completed from the germline J gene. The genes are TRBV2 and TRBJ1-2; D remains ambiguous. This CDR3 spans 10 amino acids. With 9 bases removed from V and 5 bases from J, the gap between germline ends came to 7 bases. The germline gives CDR1 SNHLY, CDR2 FYNNEI. Here the CDR3 reads CASSGYGYTF. Partial CDR3 DNA: TGTGCCAGTTCGGGTTATGGC. Full variable domain (outside the CDR3, taken from reference TRBV2 and TRBJ1-2): EPEVTQTPSHQVTQMGQEVILRCVPISNHLYFYWYRQILGQKVEFLVSFYNNEISEKSEIFDDQFSVERPDGSNFTLKIRSTKLEDSAMYFCASSGYGYTFGSGTRLTVV.

The sequenced CDR3 bases are TGTGCCAGCAGCCACCCCTCCCGCGGCGACAATGAG. This sequence encodes CASSHPSRGDNE. The complete CDR3 protein is CASSHPSRGDNEQFF. The chain recombines TRBV5-5 with TRBJ2-1, with no clear D. The read is 3 residues too short to cover the CDR3 end, so that end is filled in from the germline J gene. Germline loops: CDR1 SGHKS, CDR2 YYEKEE (reference sequence). The length of the CDR3 is 15 residues. V shed 4 bases and J shed 5 bases, with 16 bases lying between them.

Concerning this clone: Read coverage stops 3 residues before the CDR3 terminus; the germline J gene supplies the remainder. This chain uses TRBV6-1 with TRBJ1-2; 7 nucleotides line up with TRBD1. Per the germline V gene, CDR1 is MNHNS and CDR2 is SASEGT. This CDR3 is built from 14 residues. Trimming at V came to 2 bases and at J to 7 bases, leaving 7 bases not matched to a gene. Partial CDR3 DNA: TGTGCCAGCAGTGAATCCGTGGGGACAGTTGGC. This sequence encodes CASSESVGTVG. The full-length CDR3 reads as CASSESVGTVGYTF.

As concerns this clone: The CDR3 end is not reached by the read, which stops 3 residues before it; the germline J gene fills it in. The rearrangement joins TRBV2 to TRBJ1-2, with TRBD1 as a possible D gene (6 bases). The CDR3 has 14 amino acids. V dropped 6 bases and J dropped 5 bases, with 16 bases sitting between them. Germline values: CDR1 SNHLY, CDR2 FYNNEI. CDR3 sequence reads: CASRGETGEYGYTF. The sequenced part of the CDR3 DNA is TGTGCCAGCAGGGGAGAGACAGGAGAATATGGC.

Worth noting for this clone: The CDR3 end lies 3 residues beyond the end of the read and is filled in from the germline J gene. The chain uses TRBV13 and TRBJ2-1, with D possibly being TRBD2 (5 bases). CDR1 PRHDT and CDR2 FYEKMQ come from the germline V gene (reference sequence). V was shortened by 5 bases and J by 4 bases, with 18 bases between the two germline ends. The CDR3 has 16 residues. The CDR3 loop reads CASSRTPKGVYNEQFF. The part of the CDR3 DNA that was read is TGTGCCAGCAGCCGGACTCCGAAGGGTGTATACAATGAG.

Comments on this clone: The CDR3 end is not reached by the read, which stops 3 residues before it; the germline J gene fills it in. The chain links TRBV5-4 to TRBJ1-2; 7 nucleotides line up with TRBD1. CDR1 SGHNT and CDR2 YYREEE come from the germline V gene (reference sequence). Trimming took 4 bases from V and 4 from J; bases not matched to a gene: 10. The CDR3 sequence is 15 residues long. The CDR3 here is CASSRYDRASYGYTF. CDR3 DNA, as far as it was read: TGTGCCAGCAGCCGATACGACAGGGCGAGCTATGGC.

Turning to this clone: The read is 3 residues too short to cover the CDR3 end, so that end is filled in from the germline J gene. This chain connects TRBV7-2 to TRBJ2-7, with D perhaps matching TRBD1 (6 bases). This CDR3 has 15 amino acids. The germline V and J ends were trimmed by 1 base and 5 bases, with 15 bases remaining between them. CDR1 SGHTA and CDR2 FQGNSA come from the germline V gene. CDR3 sequence reads: CASSLGHNRVNEQYF. CDR3 bases read: TGTGCCAGCAGCTTAGGCCACAACAGGGTCAACGAG.

Notes on this clone: The read terminates 3 residues ahead of where the CDR3 ends, so the germline J gene completes it. V usage is TRBV7-8 and J usage is TRBJ2-3, with a possible D match to TRBD1 (5 bases). Per the germline V gene, CDR1 is SGHVS and CDR2 is FQNEAQ. The CDR3 runs 14 residues. CDR3 sequence reads: CASSPREFGETQYF. The CDR3 bases that were read are TGTGCCAGCAGCCCCAGGGAATTCGGAGAGACG.

For this clone: The observed sequence ends 3 residues before the CDR3 terminus, with the missing tail filled in from the germline J gene. The V gene is TRBV5-6, the J gene TRBJ2-3; D may be TRBD1 (6 bases). Germline V gene lookup returns CDR1 SGHDT and CDR2 YYEEEE. This CDR3 has 14 residues. The CDR3 protein is CASSLTTGRETQYF. Partial CDR3 DNA: TGTGCCAGCAGCTTGACCACAGGGCGAGAGACG.

About this clone itself: The read is 3 residues too short to cover the CDR3 end, so that end is filled in from the germline J gene. V and J are TRBV6-1 and TRBJ1-5; D might be TRBD1 (6 bases). This CDR3 is built from 17 residues. The germline V and J ends were trimmed by 1 base and 0 bases, with 13 bases remaining between them. Germline-derived CDR1 and CDR2 are MNHNS and SASEGT. CDR3 in amino acids: CASSEGRDTYSNQPQHF. CDR3 DNA (partial): TGTGCCAGCAGTGAAGGCCGGGACACTTATAGCAATCAGCCC.

On this clone itself: The CDR3 end is not reached by the read, which stops 3 residues before it; the germline J gene fills it in. This chain joins TRBV7-9 and TRBJ1-2; no reliable D call. CDR1 SEHNR and CDR2 FQNEAQ come from the germline V gene (reference sequence). The CDR3 is 13 residues long. The covered CDR3 bases are TGTGCCAGCAGTTTCGACAACTCCTACGAC. It codes for CASSFDNSYD. The whole CDR3 protein is CASSFDNSYDYTF. Full variable domain (outside the CDR3, taken from reference TRBV7-9 and TRBJ1-2): DTGVSQNPRHKITKRGQNVTFRCDPISEHNRLYWYRQTLGQGPEFLTYFQNEAQLEKSRLLSDRFSAERPKGSFSTLEIQRTEQGDSAMYLCASSFDNSYDYTFGSGTRLTVV.

On this clone: The DNA ends 3 residues before the CDR3 does, and the rest of the CDR3 is filled in from the germline J gene. The chain recombines TRBV7-2 with TRBJ1-2, with D unresolved. Per the germline V gene, CDR1 is SGHTA and CDR2 is FQGNSA. This CDR3 has 15 residues. CDR3: CASSPWTSHTDTYTF. CDR3 DNA (partial): TGTGCCAGCAGCCCTTGGACTAGCCATACAGATACC.

To note about this clone: Read data end 3 residues before the CDR3 end; the end is taken from the germline J gene. The chain is built from TRBV5-1 and TRBJ2-1; possibly TRBD2 for D (5 bases). CDR3 length: 13 residues. Trimming removed 0 bases at V and 7 bases at J, with 8 bases between. Looked up from germline, CDR1 is SGHRS and CDR2 is YFSETQ. CDR3 DNA, as far as it was read: TGCGCCAGCAGCTTGGGAACTAGGAATGAG. Residues: CASSLGTRNE. The CDR3 reads in full as CASSLGTRNEQFF.

CDR3 region: CASSESRLAGGDTQYF. CDR3 DNA, as far as it was read: TGCGCCAGCAGTGAGTCGCGACTAGCGGGAGGAGATACG. The rearrangement joins TRBV10-1 to TRBJ2-3; 13 bases line up with TRBD2. The read ends 3 residues before the CDR3 terminus; that terminus is restored from the germline J gene. The CDR3 consists of 16 residues. V lost 0 bases to trimming and J lost 5 bases; unmatched junction nucleotides: 2. The V gene's germline CDR1 is WNHNN and CDR2 SYGVQD (reference sequence).

Points on this clone: The read stops 3 residues short of the end of the CDR3; the missing end is completed from the germline J gene. J is TRBJ1-2 and V is TRBV30, with a tentative D call TRBD1 (6 bases). The CDR3 is 13 amino acids. CDR1 and CDR2 from the germline V gene are GTSNPN and SVGIG (reference sequence). This CDR3 reads CAHAPAGAYDYTF. The covered CDR3 bases are TGTGCCCACGCCCCAGCGGGGGCCTACGAC. The full variable domain, in which reference TRBV30 and TRBJ1-2 provide the parts outside the CDR3, is SQTIHQWPATLVQPVGSPLSLECTVEGTSNPNLYWYRQAAGRGLQLLFYSVGIGQISSEVPQNLSASRPQDRQFILSSKKLLLSDSGFYLCAHAPAGAYDYTFGSGTRLTVV.

As regards this clone: The CDR3 is cut off 3 residues early in the read; its end comes from the germline J gene. The chain has TRBV28 and TRBJ2-7; 7 bases align to TRBD2. The CDR3 runs 14 residues. Losses at the gene ends were 8 bases for V and 5 bases for J; bases not matched to a gene: 12. The V gene's germline CDR1 is MDHEN and CDR2 SYDVKM. CDR3 DNA (partial): TGTGCCAGCGCCGGGACTACCACGTTCCACGAG. Its translation: CASAGTTTFHE. The full CDR3 sequence reads CASAGTTTFHEQYF. The whole variable domain, remainder taken from reference TRBV28 and TRBJ2-7, is DVKVTQSSRYLVKRTGEKVFLECVQDMDHENMFWYRQDPGLGLRLIYFSYDVKMKEKGDIPEGYSVSREKKERFSLILESASTNQTSMYLCASAGTTTFHEQYFGPGTRLTVT.